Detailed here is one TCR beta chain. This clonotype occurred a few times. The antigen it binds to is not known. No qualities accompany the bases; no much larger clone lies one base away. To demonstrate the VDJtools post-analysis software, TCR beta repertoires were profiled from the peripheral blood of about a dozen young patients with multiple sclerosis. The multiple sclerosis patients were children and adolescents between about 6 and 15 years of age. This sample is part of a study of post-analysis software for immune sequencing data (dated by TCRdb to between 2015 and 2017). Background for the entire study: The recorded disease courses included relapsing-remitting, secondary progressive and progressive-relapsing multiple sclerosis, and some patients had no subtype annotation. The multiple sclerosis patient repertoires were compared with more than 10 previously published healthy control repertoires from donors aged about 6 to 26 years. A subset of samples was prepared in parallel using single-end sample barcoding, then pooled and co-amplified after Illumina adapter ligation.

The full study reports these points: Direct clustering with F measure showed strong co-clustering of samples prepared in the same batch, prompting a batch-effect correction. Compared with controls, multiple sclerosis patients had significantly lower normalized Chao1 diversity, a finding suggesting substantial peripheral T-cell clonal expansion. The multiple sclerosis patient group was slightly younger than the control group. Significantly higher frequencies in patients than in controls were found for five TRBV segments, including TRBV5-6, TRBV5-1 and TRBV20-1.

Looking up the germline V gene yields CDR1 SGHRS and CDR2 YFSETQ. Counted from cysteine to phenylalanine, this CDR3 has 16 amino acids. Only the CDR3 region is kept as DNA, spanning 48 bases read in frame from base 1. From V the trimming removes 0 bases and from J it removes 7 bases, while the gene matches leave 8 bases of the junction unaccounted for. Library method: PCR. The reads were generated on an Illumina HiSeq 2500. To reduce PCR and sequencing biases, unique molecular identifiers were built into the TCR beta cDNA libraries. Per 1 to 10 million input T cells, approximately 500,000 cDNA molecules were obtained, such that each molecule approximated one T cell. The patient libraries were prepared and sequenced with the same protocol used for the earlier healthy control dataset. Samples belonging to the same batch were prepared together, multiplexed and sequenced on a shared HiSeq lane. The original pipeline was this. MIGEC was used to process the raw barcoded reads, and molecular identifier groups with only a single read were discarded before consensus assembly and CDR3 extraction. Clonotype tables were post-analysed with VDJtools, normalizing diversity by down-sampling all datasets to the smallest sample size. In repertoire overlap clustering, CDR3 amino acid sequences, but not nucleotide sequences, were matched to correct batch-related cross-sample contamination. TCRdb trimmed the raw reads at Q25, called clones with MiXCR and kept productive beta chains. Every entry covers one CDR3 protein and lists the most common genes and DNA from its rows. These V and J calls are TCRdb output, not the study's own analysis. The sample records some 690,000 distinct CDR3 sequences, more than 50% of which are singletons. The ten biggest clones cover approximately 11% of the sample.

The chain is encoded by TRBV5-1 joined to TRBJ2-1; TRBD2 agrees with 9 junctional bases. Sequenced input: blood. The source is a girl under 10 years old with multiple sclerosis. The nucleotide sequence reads TGCGCCAGCAGCTTGGAGGGCGGGAGGGCCCTAAATGAGCAGTTCTTC. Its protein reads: CASSLEGGRALNEQFF.